A single sample is the source of the 21 T cell receptor beta chains below, sequenced in a study of cytomegalovirus exposure and HLA in healthy donors. The study ran its PCR with 60 Vbeta and 13 Jbeta primers. Profiling relied on immunoSEQ multiplex PCR, and the TCRdb table lists in-frame clones only, not all of them. The listing contains fewer than 250,000 clones. The sample consisted of PBMCs. These receptors all stem from a young woman in good health and CMV-seropositive.

The chain links TRBV28 to TRBJ2-3, with 9 bases that match TRBD1. The V and J ends lost 5 bases and 3 bases, in that order; junction bases with no gene match: 6. This CDR3 is 15 amino acids long. Germline V CDR1 and CDR2: MDHEN, SYDVKM. The CDR3 protein is CASSPTGTGTDTQYF. In DNA form, the CDR3 reads TGTGCCAGCAGTCCGACCGGGACAGGGACAGATACGCAGTATTTT.

This chain uses TRBV4-1 with TRBJ2-7; TRBD2 aligns across 13 bases. The CDR3 has 17 residues. Germline CDR1 is MGHRA and CDR2 is YSYEKL. J gave up 5 bases and V 0 bases, and 7 bases lay outside the gene matches. The CDR3 DNA is TGCGCCAGCAGCCAAGATGGGGGACTAGCGGGGAAGGACGAGCAGTACTTC. It codes for CASSQDGGLAGKDEQYF.

This chain connects TRBV25-1 to TRBJ2-1; D ambiguous. CDR1 and CDR2 from the germline V gene are MGHDK and SYGVNS. This CDR3 contains 14 residues. The germline V and J ends were trimmed by 1 base and 4 bases, with 8 bases remaining between them. The DNA of the CDR3 is TGTGCCAGCAGTGAATTTCAACGGTACAATGAGCAGTTCTTC. Protein sequence: CASSEFQRYNEQFF.

The chain couples TRBV11-2 to TRBJ2-5, with 8 bases fitting TRBD2. The junction had 0 bases not matched to a gene; V was cut back by 0 bases and J by 3 bases. Germline CDR1 SGHAT, CDR2 FQNNGV. This CDR3 spans 14 amino acids. The CDR3 DNA is TGTGCCAGCAGCTTAGAACTAGCGGAAGAGACCCAGTACTTC. Its protein product is CASSLELAEETQYF.

V is TRBV28 and J is TRBJ2-5, with TRBD1 identical over 7 bases. CDR1 and CDR2 (germline): MDHEN, SYDVKM. The CDR3 loop spans 15 amino acids. Germline trimming cut 3 bases from V and 1 base from J; bases unmatched to any gene: 5. Here the CDR3 DNA reads TGTGCCAGCAGTTTTTGGGACAGCCTCCAAGAGACCCAGTACTTC. Its protein product is CASSFWDSLQETQYF.

In DNA, the CDR3 is TGCAGCGCTGTTGAGGGGGCCGCTGAAGCTTTCTTT. Protein product: CSAVEGAAEAFF. V and J are TRBV29-1 and TRBJ1-1, with 7 bases aligning to TRBD1. V lost 7 bases, J lost 6 bases, and 8 bases stayed unmatched. The CDR3 has 12 residues. Germline V CDR1 and CDR2: SQVTM, ANQGSEA. Together with reference TRBV29-1 and TRBJ1-1, the CDR3 gives the full variable domain: SAVISQKPSRDICQRGTSLTIQCQVDSQVTMMFWYRQQPGQSLTLIATANQGSEATYESGFVIDKFPISRPNLTFSTLTVSNMSPEDSSIYLCSAVEGAAEAFFGQGTRLTVV.

This sequence joins TRBV6-5 and TRBJ2-3, with D maybe TRBD1 (6 bases). The V end was cut by 6 bases, the J end by 2 bases, with 12 bases between. CDR3 length equals 14 residues. Germline V gene sequence: CDR1 MNHEY, CDR2 SVGAGI. For the CDR3, the DNA is TGTGCCAGCAGGAGGGGGTTCGTCACAGATACGCAGTATTTT. The encoded protein is CASRRGFVTDTQYF.

This chain links TRBV7-9 with TRBJ2-3, with 12 bases aligning to TRBD2. Germline V CDR1 and CDR2: SEHNR, FQNEAQ (reference sequence). Losses at the gene ends were 1 base for V and 6 bases for J; bases not matched to a gene: 14. The CDR3 has 19 amino acids. In DNA, the CDR3 is TGTGCCAGCAGCTTAGGGACCCTAGCGGGGGGGGCTCGCGCTGATACGCAGTATTTT. Its protein product is CASSLGTLAGGARADTQYF.

The chain links TRBV29-1 to TRBJ2-5; 11 positions match TRBD2. CDR1 SQVTM and CDR2 ANQGSEA come from the germline V gene. With V trimmed by 6 bases and J by 4 bases, 19 bases remained unmatched. This CDR3 comprises 18 residues. CDR3 residues: CSVVQPASGRPLGETQYF. The CDR3 coding sequence is TGCAGCGTCGTCCAGCCAGCTAGCGGGAGGCCCCTTGGAGAGACCCAGTACTTC.

CDR3 protein: CASSQDDFIRAGELFF. As DNA, the CDR3 is TGCGCCAGCAGCCAAGATGATTTCATCCGCGCCGGGGAGCTGTTTTTT. The chain recombines TRBV4-3 with TRBJ2-2; D is ambiguous. The CDR3 contains 16 residues. Trimming stripped 0 bases from V and 6 bases from J, with 14 bases between. Germline V CDR1 and CDR2: LGHNA, YSLEER.

J is TRBJ1-5 and V is TRBV6-5; no firm D call. This CDR3 comprises 15 residues. Germline loops: CDR1 MNHEY, CDR2 SVGAGI. The ends were cut back, 6 bases at V and 6 bases at J, with 18 bases in the middle. The CDR3 nucleotides read TGTGCCAGCAGCCAGATGGGAGGGTCCGGTCAGCCCCAGCATTTT. Translating gives CASSQMGGSGQPQHF.

CDR3: CAWSPRGTMNEQFF. The CDR3 nucleotides read TGTGCCTGGAGTCCCCGCGGGACGATGAATGAGCAGTTCTTC. The chain carries TRBV30 and TRBJ2-1, with D tentatively TRBD2 (6 bases). There are 14 residues in the CDR3. Germline V gene sequence: CDR1 GTSNPN, CDR2 SVGIG (reference sequence). V was trimmed by 2 bases and J by 7 bases, leaving 15 bases between them.

The chain couples TRBV2 to TRBJ1-2, with a possible D match to TRBD1 (5 bases). The CDR3 is 16 residues long. V was shortened by 6 bases and J by 4 bases, with 21 bases between the two germline ends. The germline V gene has CDR1 SNHLY and CDR2 FYNNEI. The CDR3 loop reads CASSLGEGRWSYGYTF. Written as DNA, the CDR3 is TGTGCCAGCAGCCTCGGGGAGGGGAGGTGGTCCTATGGCTACACCTTC.

CDR3 residues: CASSPDRYGYTF. Written as DNA, the CDR3 is TGTGCCAGCAGTCCCGACAGATATGGCTACACCTTC. The chain recombines TRBV6-5 with TRBJ1-2; tentative D call: TRBD1 (5 bases). V lost 5 bases, J lost 5 bases, and 9 bases lay in between. CDR1 and CDR2 from the germline V gene are MNHEY and SVGAGI. CDR3 size: 12 residues.

This chain's CDR3 is CASSPGTGTSYNEQFF. The CDR3 region has the DNA TGCGCCAGCAGCCCCGGGACAGGGACCTCCTACAATGAGCAGTTCTTC. The rearrangement joins TRBV5-1 to TRBJ2-1; 9 bases match TRBD1. The germline gives CDR1 SGHRS, CDR2 YFSETQ. The trim removed 4 bases at V and 0 bases at J, leaving 5 bases unmatched. The CDR3 extends over 16 amino acids.

This rearrangement joins TRBV10-3 to TRBJ2-7; 9 bases align to TRBD2. Germline V gene sequence: CDR1 ENHRY, CDR2 SYGVKD. The CDR3 runs to 16 residues. With 0 bases clipped from V and 0 bases from J, the junction kept 3 bases outside the gene matches. In nucleotides, the CDR3 is TGTGCCATCAGTGAGTCCCTTAGCGGGGGCTCCTACGAGCAGTACTTC. Amino acid sequence: CAISESLSGGSYEQYF.

Worth noting for this clone: The sample holds other DNA sequences that translate to the same CDR3. V is TRBV28 and J is TRBJ1-1; tentative D call: TRBD1 (5 bases). There are 13 residues in the CDR3. Trimming took off 6 bases at V and 1 base at J, with 9 bases between the two ends. CDR1 is MDHEN, CDR2 SYDVKM, per germline. For the CDR3, the DNA is TGTGCCAGCAGCTCAGGACAGAACACTGAAGCTTTCTTT. Residues: CASSSGQNTEAFF.

J is TRBJ2-5 and V is TRBV7-9, with D hard to call. CDR3 size: 18 residues. Germline V gene lookup returns CDR1 SEHNR and CDR2 FQNEAQ (reference sequence). V gave up 2 bases and J gave up 11 bases, with 30 bases separating them. CDR3 sequence reads: CASSLIKISSIPANEQYF. DNA of the CDR3: TGTGCCAGCAGCTTAATTAAAATTAGCTCCATCCCGGCTAATGAGCAGTACTTC.

The rearrangement uses TRBV28 and TRBJ1-5; no definite D call. Germline lookup yields CDR1 MDHEN and CDR2 SYDVKM. V lost 6 bases, J lost 4 bases, and 7 bases lay in between. CDR3 length: 12 residues. CDR3 DNA: TGTGCCAGCAGGTCGGGGAATCAGCCCCAGCATTTT. This translates into CASRSGNQPQHF.

The J gene is TRBJ1-2, the V gene TRBV14; D remains unclear. This CDR3 is built from 15 residues. Trimming left V 2 bases short and J 5 bases short, with 15 bases between. Germline assignment: CDR1 SGHDN and CDR2 FVKESK. CDR3 nucleotides: TGTGCCAGCAGCCAATATACTGTGGGAGATTATGGCTACACCTTC. Its translation is CASSQYTVGDYGYTF.

The CDR3 protein is CASSPQGGTRTEAFF. CDR3 DNA sequence: TGTGCCAGCTCACCACAAGGGGGCACGAGGACTGAAGCTTTCTTT. The chain carries TRBV18 and TRBJ1-1; 7 nucleotides align to TRBD1. Germline CDR1 KGHSH, CDR2 LQKENI. The CDR3 has 15 amino acids. V lost 1 base, J lost 5 bases, and 7 bases stayed unmatched.